This T cell receptor (beta chain) was documented in a study of OX40 agonist ivuxolimab in advanced cancers. Study-wide background: Prior anti-PD-1, anti-PD-L1 or anti-CTLA-4 therapy did not bar entry, and roughly 40% had some.

Profiled with immunoSEQ multiplex PCR; TCRdb holds only in-frame clones, not every one. The sample consists of 80,000 or so clones, around 83% of them appearing once. The length of the CDR3 is 14 residues. V lost 1 base, J lost 2 bases, and 6 bases lay in between. CDR1 is LNHDA, CDR2 SQIVND, per germline (reference sequence). The clonotype was recovered from an adult with an advanced solid tumor such as melanoma, head and neck, liver or kidney cancer. The sequences come from CD4+ or CD8+ T cells sorted from blood, collected in a trial of the OX40 agonist ivuxolimab. The V gene is TRBV19, the J gene TRBJ1-5; D not resolved. CDR3 sequence (DNA): TGTGCCAGTAGTATAGGGCCCCGCAATCAGCCCCAGCATTTT. Residues: CASSIGPRNQPQHF.